This T cell receptor beta chain was identified in a study of Graves' ophthalmopathy and Graves' hyperthyroidism. Study as a whole: Stable hyperthyroidism meant no progression to ophthalmopathy within 18 months of follow-up.

Findings and limits, study-wide: The model achieved about 70% sensitivity and around 72% specificity for ophthalmopathy progression. Blood samples also showed most expanded thyroid clonotypes exceeding 0.001 frequency.

The CDR3 length is 15 residues. Losses at the gene ends were 5 bases for V and 1 base for J; bases not matched to a gene: 5. This clonotype has more than one count but fewer than ten. The antigen is unknown. The authors diagnosed from clinical symptoms, serum thyroxine, TRAb, thyroid ultrasound and orbital computed tomography. RNA transcripts were the template, and TCR beta CDR3 regions were amplified from them. In the first round, RT-PCR was carried out with HTBI primers, and a multiplex PCR formed the second round. A single record per CDR3 protein comes from TCRdb applying MiXCR to the multiplex PCR reads. The table records about 550,000 distinct CDR3 sequences, just under 40% of them present only once.

The specimen sequenced was peripheral blood or thyroid tissue (not recorded which). The origin of this receptor is an adult man with Graves' hyperthyroidism. The gene calls are TRBV12-3 or TRBV12-4 and TRBJ2-3, with TRBD1 matching 8 bases. CDR3 sequence: CASSPGQGGTDTQYF. For the CDR3, the DNA is TGTGCCAGCAGTCCAGGACAGGGCGGCACAGATACGCAGTATTTT.